What follows are 2 T cell receptor beta chains derived from one specimen sequenced in a study of T cell responses to AZD1222 COVID-19 vaccine listed by TCRdb under 2021. The time point label corresponds to: about 28 days (+/-7) after the second vaccine dose. Library preparation used the immunoSEQ multiplex PCR assay. TCRdb re-hosts the immuneACCESS table, in-frame sequences only. Its copies lack some clones; in the studies checked, an unresolved V gene accounts for under half of them, and the cause for the rest is not known. The sample yields roughly 190,000 clones; roughly nine tenths were counted once. The leading ten clones occupy about 1.8% of the sample. The sequences come from peripheral blood, collected 28 days after the second AZD1222 dose. These receptors were taken from an adult who received the AZD1222 COVID-19 vaccine.

The chain combines TRBV27 with TRBJ1-2; D is undetermined. The V gene lost 7 bases and the J gene lost 2 bases, with 11 bases spanning the gap. The CDR3 contains 13 residues. Germline assignment: CDR1 MNHEY and CDR2 SMNVEV (reference sequence). The CDR3 is CASTSNPNYGYTF. Here the CDR3 DNA reads TGTGCCAGCACTTCCAACCCCAACTATGGCTACACCTTC.

The chain joins TRBV7-9 to TRBJ2-1; D uncertain. The V gene lost 1 base and the J gene lost 12 bases, with 16 bases spanning the gap. This CDR3 contains 14 residues. CDR1 and CDR2 (germline): SEHNR, FQNEAQ (reference sequence). CDR3 protein: CASSLVGLVGRQFF. For the CDR3, the DNA is TGTGCCAGCAGCTTAGTGGGGTTAGTCGGTCGGCAGTTCTTC.